These 27 T cell receptor beta chains originate from one sample sequenced in a study of CD8+ T cells in alopecia areata. Isolated RNA was reverse transcribed into cDNA used as the sequencing template. Clones were read by immunoSEQ multiplex PCR, and TCRdb kept only the in-frame ones, dropping some. The sample includes fewer than 250,000 clones, about 65% of them seen just once. Treatment: oral pan-JAK inhibitor, 5-10 mg twice daily. Sequenced here: CD4+ T cells sorted from blood, sampled at approximately week 49, from a patient treated with tofacitinib. These receptors all stem from a human donor with alopecia areata.

To note about this clone: In the same sample, other DNA sequences code for this CDR3. This chain joins TRBV7-9 and TRBJ1-1; perhaps TRBD1 as D (5 bases). V was pared by 3 bases and J by 4 bases, with 9 bases between. The CDR3 contains 13 residues. Germline V CDR1 and CDR2: SEHNR, FQNEAQ (reference sequence). The CDR3 region has the DNA TGTGCCAGCAGCTTCGGGGGAAGCACTGAAGCTTTCTTT. Residues: CASSFGGSTEAFF.

The chain has TRBV11-2 and TRBJ2-7; D unresolved. The CDR3 runs to 12 residues. Germline V CDR1 and CDR2: SGHAT, FQNNGV. The V gene lost 5 bases and the J gene lost 5 bases, with 10 bases spanning the gap. This CDR3 is CASSPQVDEQYF. As DNA, the CDR3 is TGTGCCAGCAGCCCCCAGGTGGACGAGCAGTACTTC.

This clone was observed a few times. The chain recombines TRBV7-2 with TRBJ2-7; D is unclear. Trimming removed 0 bases at V and 2 bases at J, with 11 bases between. The germline gives CDR1 SGHTA, CDR2 FQGNSA. The CDR3 extends over 15 amino acids. This chain's CDR3 is CASSLAQGRTYEQYF. The DNA of the CDR3 is TGTGCCAGCAGCTTAGCTCAAGGGCGAACCTACGAGCAGTACTTC.

Worth noting for this clone: The sample carries other DNA sequences with the same CDR3. V and J are TRBV29-1 and TRBJ2-2, with D perhaps matching TRBD1 or TRBD2 (5 bases each). In germline, CDR1 is SQVTM, CDR2 ANQGSEA. The CDR3 has 12 residues. The V and J ends lost 6 bases and 2 bases respectively, with 7 bases between them. CDR3 bases: TGCAGCGTGGGGGACAACACCGGGGAGCTGTTTTTT. This codes for CSVGDNTGELFF.

The chain combines TRBV7-7 with TRBJ2-5; TRBD2 agrees at 7 bases. Germline CDR1 reads SSHAT; CDR2 reads FNYEAQ (reference sequence). V lost 0 bases and J lost 6; bases outside the gene matches: 4. The CDR3 contains 14 residues. CDR3 bases: TGTGCCAGCAGCTTAGCCGGCGGGGGACAGACCCAGTACTTC. It yields the protein CASSLAGGGQTQYF.

This sequence joins TRBV29-1 and TRBJ2-7, with D maybe TRBD2 (7 bases). Trimming cost V 2 bases and J 6 bases, with 14 bases left between them. Germline CDR1 is SQVTM and CDR2 is ANQGSEA. The CDR3 extends over 13 amino acids. CDR3 sequence (DNA): TGCAGCGTTGAATTACCGGGGGGCGGCGAGCAGTACTTC. This translates into CSVELPGGGEQYF.

The chain joins TRBV27 to TRBJ2-6; a possible D gene is TRBD1 (6 bases). Trimming pared 3 bases from V and 4 bases from J, leaving 13 bases between. Germline V CDR1 and CDR2: MNHEY, SMNVEV (reference sequence). The CDR3 contains 16 residues. This chain's CDR3 is CASSFQTGSGANVLTF. The CDR3 nucleotides are TGTGCCAGCAGTTTCCAGACAGGCTCCGGGGCCAACGTCCTGACTTTC.

The V and J genes are TRBV7-6 and TRBJ1-2, with 8 bases fitting TRBD1. This CDR3 is 17 amino acids long. The V gene's germline CDR1 is SGHVS and CDR2 FNYEAQ. J was trimmed by 4 bases and V by 5 bases; bases with no gene match: 15. DNA of the CDR3: TGTGCCAGCAGCCAAGGACTCAGGGGGCCGGGCAGCTATGGCTACACCTTC. This codes for CASSQGLRGPGSYGYTF. Combining the CDR3 with reference TRBV7-6 and TRBJ1-2 gives the whole variable domain GAGVSQSPRYKVTKRGQDVALRCDPISGHVSLYWYRQALGQGPEFLTYFNYEAQQDKSGLPNDRFSAERPEGSISTLTIQRTEQRDSAMYRCASSQGLRGPGSYGYTFGSGTRLTVV.

This clone was detected only a few times. V and J are TRBV29-1 and TRBJ2-7; D may be TRBD2 (6 bases). This CDR3 is built from 15 residues. Trimming cost V 4 bases and J 1 base, with 17 bases left between them. Germline V gives CDR1 SQVTM, CDR2 ANQGSEA. CDR3 protein: CSVGALAGRSYEQYF. CDR3 DNA: TGCAGCGTTGGCGCTCTGGCGGGGAGATCCTACGAGCAGTACTTC.

This clone was recorded once. The V gene is TRBV7-8, the J gene TRBJ1-1; tentatively, D is TRBD1 (6 bases). Trimming removed 5 bases from V and 0 bases from J, with 22 bases in between. From germline, CDR1 is SGHVS and CDR2 FQNEAQ. The length of the CDR3 is 18 residues. CDR3 sequence: CASSHLVIQGSLNTEAFF. The DNA for the CDR3 is TGTGCCAGCAGCCACTTAGTGATACAGGGAAGTCTGAACACTGAAGCTTTCTTT.

A few counts support this clone. The chain combines TRBV27 with TRBJ2-3; D might be TRBD2 (5 bases). Per germline, CDR1 MNHEY and CDR2 SMNVEV (reference sequence). This CDR3 is 16 amino acids long. With 10 bases removed from V and 1 base from J, the gap between germline ends came to 21 bases. CDR3 nucleotides: TGTGCCACCCGTGGAGCCGCGGGCTCCGGCACAGATACGCAGTATTTT. Amino acids: CATRGAAGSGTDTQYF.

The chain couples TRBV5-1 to TRBJ1-2, with TRBD1 matching 8 bases. The V segment lost 0 bases and the J segment 3 bases; nucleotides outside the gene matches: 4. CDR3 length: 15 amino acids. CDR1 SGHRS and CDR2 YFSETQ come from the germline V gene. The CDR3 spells CASSLGQGNHYGYTF. CDR3 bases: TGCGCCAGCAGCTTGGGACAGGGGAATCACTATGGCTACACCTTC.

The chain uses TRBV7-2 and TRBJ1-5, with a possible D match to TRBD1 (6 bases). This CDR3 spans 14 amino acids. Germline CDR1 is SGHTA and CDR2 is FQGNSA. The V gene lost 6 bases and the J gene lost 4 bases, with 13 bases spanning the gap. The CDR3 DNA is TGTGCCAGCAGTCTAACGCAGGGGAATCAGCCCCAGCATTTT. It yields the protein CASSLTQGNQPQHF.

The gene calls are TRBV6-6 and TRBJ2-7, with no clear D. V was trimmed by 7 bases and J by 7 bases, leaving 11 bases between them. Looked up from germline, CDR1 is MNHNY and CDR2 is SVGAGI (reference sequence). CDR3 size: 11 residues. In DNA, the CDR3 is TGTGCCAGCACCGAGTGGGGTGAGCAGTACTTC. It encodes CASTEWGEQYF.

This clone was seen a handful of times. The gene calls are TRBV21-1 and TRBJ1-5. TRBV21-1 is termed a pseudogene. The CDR3 contains 14 residues. CDR3 region: CASSAEDSNQPQHF. Here the CDR3 DNA reads TGTGCCAGCAGCGCGGAGGATAGCAATCAGCCCCAGCATTTT.

The chain has TRBV7-6 and TRBJ2-6; 12 positions agree with TRBD1. CDR3 length: 18 amino acids. V trimming: 4 bases; J trimming: 4 bases; junction bases outside the gene matches: 8. The germline gives CDR1 SGHVS, CDR2 FNYEAQ. The CDR3 region has the DNA TGTGCCAGCAGCTCCCCCGGGACAGGGGGCTCCGGGGCCAACGTCCTGACTTTC. Its translation is CASSSPGTGGSGANVLTF.

This clone was observed a handful of times. The rearrangement links TRBV29-1 to TRBJ2-3; 7 bases line up with TRBD2. The V gene's germline CDR1 is SQVTM and CDR2 ANQGSEA. The trim removed 0 bases at V and 0 bases at J, leaving 6 bases unmatched. The CDR3 has 16 residues. The CDR3: CSVEDRLAVSTDTQYF. In DNA, the CDR3 is TGCAGCGTTGAAGATCGCCTAGCGGTTAGCACAGATACGCAGTATTTT.

Concerning this clone itself: Distinct nucleotide sequences in the sample also encode this CDR3. The chain carries TRBV5-1 and TRBJ2-1, with TRBD1 matching 7 bases. The ends lost 0 bases at V and 2 bases at J; junction bases unmatched: 2. CDR3 length: 15 amino acids. CDR1 is SGHRS and CDR2 is YFSETQ in the germline V gene. The CDR3 reads CASSLGGQTYNEQFF. Here the CDR3 DNA reads TGCGCCAGCAGCTTGGGGGGACAGACCTACAATGAGCAGTTCTTC.

This chain links TRBV27 with TRBJ2-5, with a tentative D call TRBD2 (7 bases). The V end lost 5 bases, the J end lost 2 bases, and 15 bases lay between the germline ends. CDR1 is MNHEY and CDR2 is SMNVEV in the germline V gene (reference sequence). The CDR3 length is 15 residues. CDR3 sequence reads: CASSRGGGGQETQYF. CDR3 sequence (DNA): TGTGCCAGCAGTCGAGGGGGAGGGGGACAAGAGACCCAGTACTTC.

This clone showed up just a few times. V gene TRBV29-1 combines with J gene TRBJ2-1; maybe TRBD1 (5 bases). CDR3 size: 14 residues. CDR1 SQVTM and CDR2 ANQGSEA come from the germline V gene. V gave up 1 base and J gave up 9 bases, with 16 bases separating them. CDR3 amino acids: CSVEVGGRVIEQFF. In nucleotides, the CDR3 is TGCAGCGTTGAAGTGGGCGGCAGGGTGATTGAGCAGTTCTTC.

The rearrangement joins TRBV29-1 to TRBJ2-7, with 8 positions matching TRBD1. CDR1 SQVTM and CDR2 ANQGSEA come from the germline V gene. Trimming removed 4 bases from V and 2 bases from J; junction bases left unmatched: 7. The CDR3 contains 14 residues. The CDR3 reads CSVGGRGPTYEQYF. The CDR3 coding sequence is TGCAGCGTTGGGGGCAGGGGGCCCACCTACGAGCAGTACTTC.

On this clone itself: This specimen includes other DNA sequences encoding the same CDR3. The chain uses TRBV5-1 and TRBJ2-1; the D is unclear. This CDR3 has 13 amino acids. Germline CDR1 reads SGHRS; CDR2 reads YFSETQ. V dropped 0 bases and J dropped 5 bases, with 6 bases sitting between them. CDR3 nucleotides: TGCGCCAGCAGCTTGGCTGGAAACAATGAGCAGTTCTTC. It specifies CASSLAGNNEQFF.

This chain joins TRBV27 and TRBJ1-5; the D is unclear. Germline loops: CDR1 MNHEY, CDR2 SMNVEV (reference sequence). CDR3 length: 14 amino acids. The ends were cut back, 0 bases at V and 2 bases at J, with 5 bases in the middle. This CDR3 reads CASSLSRGNQPQHF. The DNA for the CDR3 is TGTGCCAGCAGTTTATCGAGGGGCAATCAGCCCCAGCATTTT.

The genes are TRBV27 and TRBJ2-4; a weak D match, TRBD1 (5 bases). V lost 5 bases, J lost 6 bases, and 11 bases lay in between. The CDR3 contains 13 residues. The V gene's germline CDR1 is MNHEY and CDR2 SMNVEV (reference sequence). As DNA, the CDR3 is TGTGCCAGCAGTCCCCAGGGCCTAAACATTCAGTACTTC. This gives the protein CASSPQGLNIQYF.

V usage is TRBV7-9 and J usage is TRBJ1-2; D not certain. Germline V CDR1 and CDR2: SEHNR, FQNEAQ (reference sequence). This CDR3 is built from 12 residues. Between the trimmed V and J ends, which lost 1 base and 8 bases, there was a span of 8 bases. CDR3 sequence: CASSLVEIGYTF. CDR3 coding DNA: TGTGCCAGCAGCTTAGTGGAGATCGGCTACACCTTC.

This chain joins TRBV5-1 and TRBJ2-3; D gene unclear. Germline V lookup: CDR1 SGHRS, CDR2 YFSETQ. This CDR3 spans 14 amino acids. V lost 5 bases, J lost 0 bases, and 10 bases lay in between. CDR3 region: CASRLSASTDTQYF. Here the CDR3 DNA reads TGCGCCAGCAGGCTCAGCGCAAGCACAGATACGCAGTATTTT.

This clone has just a few counts. The chain couples TRBV6-6 to TRBJ1-1, with TRBD1 matching over 9 bases. Germline V CDR1 and CDR2: MNHNY, SVGAGI (reference sequence). CDR3 length equals 16 residues. Unmatched junction bases numbered 16, after V lost 10 bases and J lost 4 bases. The CDR3, as DNA: TGTGCCACCGGACCGACAGGGGGTGACGTGGGCACTGAAGCTTTCTTT. Translated, it gives CATGPTGGDVGTEAFF.